These 21 T cell receptor beta chains came from one sample sequenced in a study of PD-1 blockade in classical Hodgkin lymphoma. Brentuximab vedotin exposure varied, and every patient relapsed after autologous stem cell transplantation. Produced via immunoSEQ multiplex PCR; TCRdb's table is partial and in-frame only. The sample shows roughly 7,000 clones, about 82% of them seen only once. The source material was peripheral blood mononuclear cells (PBMCs), sampled before the second cycle of nivolumab. Receptor source: a human donor with classical Hodgkin lymphoma.

J is TRBJ2-2 and V is TRBV7-2, with TRBD2 as a possible D gene (6 bases). The germline V gene has CDR1 SGHTA and CDR2 FQGNSA. V was shortened by 5 bases and J by 4 bases, with 20 bases between the two germline ends. CDR3 length: 17 amino acids. CDR3 sequence: CASSQEPRGGGTGELFF. Written as DNA, the CDR3 is TGTGCCAGCAGCCAAGAACCCCGTGGGGGAGGCACCGGGGAGCTGTTTTTT.

This clone has just one count. CDR3 DNA sequence: TGTGCCAGCAGCGTAGTCACAGATACGCAGTATTTT. The encoded protein is CASSVVTDTQYF. The gene calls are TRBV9 and TRBJ2-3; the D is unclear. Germline lookup yields CDR1 SGDLS and CDR2 YYNGEE. The CDR3 has 12 amino acids. V was trimmed by 0 bases and J by 2 bases, leaving 1 base between them. Variable domain in full (rest from reference TRBV9 and TRBJ2-3): DSGVTQTPKHLITATGQRVTLRCSPRSGDLSVYWYQQSLDQGLQFLIQYYNGEERAKGNILERFSAQQFPDLHSELNLSSLELGDSALYFCASSVVTDTQYFGPGTRLTVL.

V and J are TRBV28 and TRBJ2-7, with D maybe TRBD1 (5 bases). Germline values: CDR1 MDHEN, CDR2 SYDVKM. The CDR3 sequence is 12 residues long. V dropped 8 bases and J dropped 0 bases, with 8 bases sitting between them. The CDR3 region has the DNA TGTGCCAGCTGCAGGGACTCCTACGAGCAGTACTTC. Protein product: CASCRDSYEQYF. The full variable domain, completed using reference TRBV28 and TRBJ2-7, is DVKVTQSSRYLVKRTGEKVFLECVQDMDHENMFWYRQDPGLGLRLIYFSYDVKMKEKGDIPEGYSVSREKKERFSLILESASTNQTSMYLCASCRDSYEQYFGPGTRLTVT.

The chain employs TRBV15 and TRBJ1-5; D remains ambiguous. This CDR3 comprises 13 residues. Trimming pared 7 bases from V and 3 bases from J, leaving 10 bases between. In germline, CDR1 is LNHNV, CDR2 YYDKDF (reference sequence). CDR3 in amino acids: CATMWHLNQPQHF. The CDR3, as DNA: TGTGCCACCATGTGGCATCTCAATCAGCCCCAGCATTTT. The full variable domain, completed using reference TRBV15 and TRBJ1-5, is DAMVIQNPRYQVTQFGKPVTLSCSQTLNHNVMYWYQQKSSQAPKLLFHYYDKDFNNEADTPDNFQSRRPNTSFCFLDIRSPGLGDTAMYLCATMWHLNQPQHFGDGTRLSIL.

A single count supports this clone. This chain connects TRBV2 to TRBJ2-7; D gene unclear. Germline V gives CDR1 SNHLY, CDR2 FYNNEI. This CDR3 has 14 residues. With 1 base removed from V and 3 bases from J, the gap between germline ends came to 10 bases. DNA for the CDR3: TGTGCCAGCAGTGAAGGATGGGGTGGCTACGAGCAGTACTTC. This sequence encodes CASSEGWGGYEQYF.

This clone was counted only a few times. This sample includes further DNA sequences coding for the same CDR3. The rearrangement links TRBV5-6 to TRBJ2-7; D is undetermined. The germline CDR1 and CDR2 sequences are SGHDT and YYEEEE. Trimming left V 0 bases short and J 0 bases short, with 7 bases between. This CDR3 comprises 14 residues. The CDR3 DNA follows: TGTGCCAGCAGCTTGGGAGGCGACTCCTACGAGCAGTACTTC. It yields the protein CASSLGGDSYEQYF.

V is TRBV7-2 and J is TRBJ1-1; maybe TRBD1 (5 bases). Trimming pared 3 bases from V and 1 base from J, leaving 6 bases between. The V gene's germline CDR1 is SGHTA and CDR2 FQGNSA. The CDR3 is 13 amino acids. CDR3 amino acids: CASSFRENTEAFF. CDR3 DNA: TGTGCCAGCAGCTTCAGGGAGAACACTGAAGCTTTCTTT.

V gene TRBV28 combines with J gene TRBJ1-1; 7 bases agree with TRBD1. Germline V CDR1 and CDR2: MDHEN, SYDVKM. CDR3 size: 15 residues. The ends lost 2 bases at V and 2 bases at J; junction bases unmatched: 5. CDR3 DNA: TGTGCCAGCAGTTTACCCGGGACAGCCAACACTGAAGCTTTCTTT. This gives the protein CASSLPGTANTEAFF.

The J gene is TRBJ2-2, the V gene TRBV19, with D unresolved. The V gene's germline CDR1 is LNHDA and CDR2 SQIVND (reference sequence). The CDR3 is 15 amino acids. The germline V and J ends were trimmed by 10 bases and 2 bases, with 17 bases remaining between them. The CDR3 coding sequence is TGTGCCACCAGCCCCCTAGGGCTCAACACCGGGGAGCTGTTTTTT. Translating gives CATSPLGLNTGELFF.

Of note for this clone: A clone one base away is much larger, so this may be a read error. Other DNA sequences within the sample encode an identical CDR3. The J gene is TRBJ2-7, the V gene TRBV5-1; perhaps D is TRBD1 or TRBD2 (6 bases each). The CDR3 is made up of 15 amino acids. Trimming removed 4 bases from V and 0 bases from J, with 14 bases in between. Germline CDR1 and CDR2: SGHRS and YFSETQ. The DNA for the CDR3 is TGCGCCAGCAGCCTGGAGGGGGTCATCTCCTACGAGCAGTACTTC. Its protein is CASSLEGVISYEQYF.

The chain is built from TRBV25-1 and TRBJ1-4; 7 bases are shared with TRBD1. Unmatched junction bases numbered 11, after V lost 11 bases and J lost 5 bases. The CDR3 length is 14 residues. Germline CDR1 and CDR2: MGHDK and SYGVNS. DNA of the CDR3: TGTGCCGCGGCACCGGGGACAGTGAATGAAAAACTGTTTTTT. It specifies CAAAPGTVNEKLFF.

The chain carries TRBV5-4 and TRBJ2-7, with a weak D call TRBD1 (6 bases). The V gene's germline CDR1 is SGHNT and CDR2 YYREEE (reference sequence). The CDR3 contains 14 residues. V was pared by 4 bases and J by 3 bases, with 14 bases between. The DNA of the CDR3 is TGTGCCAGCAGCCCCGAAGGACAGATCTACGAGCAGTACTTC. Protein: CASSPEGQIYEQYF. The whole variable domain, remainder taken from reference TRBV5-4 and TRBJ2-7, is ETGVTQSPTHLIKTRGQQVTLRCSSQSGHNTVSWYQQALGQGPQFIFQYYREEENGRGNFPPRFSGLQFPNYSSELNVNALELDDSALYLCASSPEGQIYEQYFGPGTRLTVT.

Here the CDR3 reads CSVAEQLQETQYF. The CDR3 DNA follows: TGCAGCGTTGCTGAGCAGTTACAAGAGACCCAGTACTTC. The genes are TRBV29-1 and TRBJ2-5, with D uncertain. V lost 4 bases and J 2 bases, leaving 11 bases between the germline ends. Germline-derived CDR1 and CDR2 are SQVTM and ANQGSEA. This CDR3 is 13 amino acids long.

This chain uses TRBV18 with TRBJ2-3; 8 bases line up with TRBD2. The germline gives CDR1 KGHSH, CDR2 LQKENI. This CDR3 has 15 residues. Unmatched junction bases numbered 3, after V lost 0 bases and J lost 4 bases. The CDR3, as DNA: TGTGCCAGCTCACCACCGTCTAGCGGGTCAGATACGCAGTATTTT. Translation: CASSPPSSGSDTQYF.

The sample holds one count of this clone. This chain uses TRBV5-1 with TRBJ1-1, with D possibly TRBD1 on 5 matching bases. The CDR3 sequence is 15 residues long. V was clipped by 0 bases and J by 5 bases, with 14 bases between them. CDR1 is SGHRS and CDR2 is YFSETQ in the germline V gene. The CDR3 is CASSLALGLRTEAFF. The DNA of the CDR3 is TGCGCCAGCAGCTTGGCCTTGGGGCTACGGACTGAAGCTTTCTTT.

This rearrangement joins TRBV6-5 to TRBJ2-7, with TRBD2 matching 10 bases. In germline, CDR1 is MNHEY, CDR2 SVGAGI. The ends lost 6 bases at V and 6 bases at J; junction bases unmatched: 5. The CDR3 covers 13 residues. In DNA form, the CDR3 reads TGTGCCAGCAGGTCTAGCGGGAGTGGCGAGCAGTACTTC. Protein: CASRSSGSGEQYF.

The gene calls are TRBV5-6 and TRBJ1-1; no reliable D call. CDR3 length equals 14 residues. V gave up 0 bases and J gave up 3 bases, with 9 bases separating them. Germline CDR1 and CDR2: SGHDT and YYEEEE. The CDR3 nucleotides are TGTGCCAGCAGCTTGGCAGGCGGTTACACTGAAGCTTTCTTT. This encodes CASSLAGGYTEAFF.

Comment on this clone: One junction end does not reproduce the germline sequence, and a read error may be involved. The same CDR3 arises from other DNA sequences in this sample as well. J is TRBJ1-1 and V is TRBV19; no clear D. The germline gives CDR1 LNHDA, CDR2 SQIVND (reference sequence). This CDR3 is 12 amino acids long. CDR3 protein: CASNKGGTEAFF. The DNA for the CDR3 is TGTGCCAGTAACAAGGGAGGAACTGAGGCTTTCTTT.

The gene calls are TRBV5-1 and TRBJ2-5; TRBD1 agrees at 8 bases. The CDR3 length is 14 residues. Germline V gene lookup returns CDR1 SGHRS and CDR2 YFSETQ. V lost 1 base, J lost 5 bases, and 4 bases stayed unmatched. The DNA for the CDR3 is TGCGCCAGCAGCTTGACAGGGGGGCGGGAGACCCAGTACTTC. Amino acid sequence: CASSLTGGRETQYF.

The J gene is TRBJ2-1, the V gene TRBV4-1, with TRBD2 identical over 9 bases. This CDR3 comprises 16 residues. Germline loops: CDR1 MGHRA, CDR2 YSYEKL. After removal of 0 bases from V and 7 bases from J, the junction contained 7 bases not matched to a gene. CDR3 sequence reads: CASSQEASGRRNEQFF. The DNA for the CDR3 is TGCGCCAGCAGCCAAGAGGCCAGCGGGAGGAGAAATGAGCAGTTCTTC.

This chain connects TRBV10-1 to TRBJ2-6, with D unclear. Germline values: CDR1 WNHNN, CDR2 SYGVQD (reference sequence). The germline V and J ends were trimmed by 5 bases and 5 bases, with 22 bases remaining between them. CDR3 length: 18 amino acids. The CDR3 coding sequence is TGCGCCAGCAGTCCAGGTACAATCGCACAAAGTCGGGCCAACGTCCTGACTTTC. It yields the protein CASSPGTIAQSRANVLTF.